This T cell receptor beta chain was identified in a study of T cell clusters in autoimmune cytopenias. Study summary: The median distinct TRB clonotype count was roughly 2,400 per sample, from a median roughly 51,000 reads. General study findings and limits: TRB repertoire shifts in secondary cytopenia and chronic lymphocytic leukemia mostly reflected lymphoma, not autoimmunity.

Its frequency marks this clonotype as medium-sized. Its antigen is not identified. TRB amplification used approximately 250 ng of peripheral blood genomic DNA. TRB was amplified by touch-down multiplex PCR, primer pools A and B combined. From its re-call of the multiplex PCR reads, TCRdb lists each CDR3 protein once, without DNA. Its listing shows 2,500 to 3,000 distinct CDR3 sequences. The receptor was derived from a human donor with an autoimmune cytopenia, with autoimmune hepatitis or in good health (not recorded which). The source material was peripheral blood.

CDR3: CASRMGNSNQPQHF. This chain connects TRBV6-5 to TRBJ1-5. The germline V gene encodes CDR1 MNHEY and CDR2 SVGAGI. The CDR3 contains 14 residues.